A selection of T cell receptor beta chains follows, all from one sample in a study of T cells in Graves' hyperthyroidism and ophthalmopathy. TCRdb called the multiplex PCR reads again in MiXCR, with one record for every CDR3 protein. This table has around 600,000 distinct CDR3 sequences, more than 12% appearing once. The sample consisted of blood. The receptors were gathered from a woman in her forties or fifties with Graves' ophthalmopathy. CDR3s include the opening cysteine and the closing phenylalanine or tryptophan. The D gene is left open where the match is weak. The listing skips clone size in some rows; elsewhere it reads once, few, many or a size class.

V: TRBV6-5; J: TRBJ1-4; size: few; D: NA; CDR3: CASSYRASFNEKLFF; DNA: TGTGCCAGCAGTTACAGGGCCAGCTTTAATGAAAAACTGTTTTTT
V: TRBV3-1; J: TRBJ1-2; size: many; D: TRBD1; CDR3: CASSYGQANYGYTF; DNA: TGTGCCAGCAGCTACGGACAGGCTAACTATGGCTACACCTTC
V: TRBV6-5; J: TRBJ2-5; size: many; D: NA; CDR3: CASSYFQNQETQYF; DNA: TGTGCCAGCAGTTACTTCCAGAACCAAGAGACCCAGTACTTC
V: TRBV10-3; J: TRBJ1-2; size: NA; D: NA; CDR3: CAISESIGVQSLYGYTF; DNA: TGTGCCATCAGTGAGTCGATCGGGGTCCAGAGCCTCTATGGCTACACCTTC
V: TRBV6-2/TRBV6-3; J: TRBJ1-1; size: many; D: NA; CDR3: CASSHLANTEAFF; DNA: TGTGCCAGCAGCCACCTGGCTAACACTGAAGCTTTCTTT
V: TRBV5-5; J: TRBJ1-1; size: NA; D: NA; CDR3: CASSFFGNPNTEAFF; DNA: TGTGCCAGCAGCTTCTTCGGGAACCCAAACACTGAAGCTTTCTTT
V: TRBV12-3/TRBV12-4; J: TRBJ2-2; size: NA; D: TRBD2; CDR3: CASSRPGLAGNTGELFF; DNA: TGTGCCAGCAGCAGACCGGGACTAGCGGGGAACACCGGGGAGCTGTTTTTT
V: TRBV12-3/TRBV12-4; J: TRBJ1-2; size: NA; D: NA; CDR3: CASSLQRGGGYTF; DNA: TGTGCCAGCAGTTTACAACGGGGCGGGGGCTACACCTTC
V: TRBV15; J: TRBJ2-7; size: many; D: NA; CDR3: CATSRQSSYEQYF; DNA: TGTGCCACCAGCAGACAAAGCTCCTACGAGCAGTACTTC
V: TRBV28; J: TRBJ1-2; size: many; D: NA; CDR3: CASSLLVSYGYTF; DNA: TGTGCCAGCAGTTTATTGGTTTCCTATGGCTACACCTTC
V: TRBV19; J: TRBJ2-3; size: few; D: NA; CDR3: CASSIDNGVGIADTQYF; DNA: TGTGCCAGTAGTATAGATAACGGGGTGGGAATCGCAGATACGCAGTATTTT
V: TRBV6-1; J: TRBJ2-3; size: many; D: TRBD1; CDR3: CASSAGQGTTDTQYF; DNA: TGTGCCAGCAGCGCGGGACAGGGGACGACAGATACGCAGTATTTT
V: TRBV10-3; J: TRBJ1-1; size: many; D: NA; CDR3: CAISNLQKNTEAFF; DNA: TGTGCCATCAGTAACTTACAGAAGAACACTGAAGCTTTCTTT
V: TRBV7-3; J: TRBJ2-2; size: few; D: NA; CDR3: CASEGRGTGELFF; DNA: TGTGCCAGCGAGGGGCGGGGCACCGGGGAGCTGTTTTTT
V: TRBV11-3; J: TRBJ2-1; size: many; D: TRBD2; CDR3: CASSRLTSGYNEQFF; DNA: TGTGCCAGCAGCCGTCTGACTAGCGGCTACAATGAGCAGTTCTTC
V: TRBV9; J: TRBJ2-7; size: NA; D: NA; CDR3: CASSFDMSYEQYF; DNA: TGTGCCAGCAGCTTTGATATGTCCTACGAGCAGTACTTC
V: TRBV20-1; J: TRBJ2-7; size: many; D: TRBD1; CDR3: CSARRTGFEQYF; DNA: TGCAGTGCCCGGCGGACAGGGTTCGAGCAGTACTTC
V: TRBV6-1; J: TRBJ1-1; size: NA; D: NA; CDR3: CASSDSQGRAFF; DNA: TGTGCCAGCAGTGACTCTCAGGGGAGAGCTTTCTTT
V: TRBV18; J: TRBJ1-5; size: many; D: NA; CDR3: CASSPGVNQPQHF; DNA: TGTGCCAGCTCACCAGGGGTCAATCAGCCCCAGCATTTT
V: TRBV6-2/TRBV6-3; J: TRBJ2-1; size: few; D: NA; CDR3: CASTLEFYNEQFF; DNA: TGTGCCAGCACTTTAGAGTTCTACAATGAGCAGTTCTTC
V: TRBV12-5; J: TRBJ2-7; size: many; D: NA; CDR3: CASGLGGISSYEQYF; DNA: TGTGCTAGTGGTTTGGGCGGGATAAGTTCCTACGAGCAGTACTTC
V: TRBV30; J: TRBJ1-1; size: many; D: NA; CDR3: CAWNAGQNTEAFF; DNA: TGTGCCTGGAATGCGGGACAGAACACTGAAGCTTTCTTT
V: TRBV28; J: TRBJ1-2; size: NA; D: NA; CDR3: CASSLGGAGNYGYTF; DNA: TGTGCCAGCAGTTTAGGGGGGGCAGGCAACTATGGCTACACCTTC
V: TRBV19; J: TRBJ1-2; size: NA; D: NA; CDR3: CASSMNGYTF; DNA: TGTGCCAGTAGTATGAATGGCTACACCTTC
V: TRBV12-3/TRBV12-4; J: TRBJ2-3; size: many; D: TRBD2; CDR3: CASTKPPSLAGGPGPSTDTQYF; DNA: TGTGCCAGCACCAAACCCCCCTCACTAGCGGGAGGGCCCGGCCCCAGCACAGATACGCAGTATTTT
V: TRBV7-2; J: TRBJ2-7; size: many; D: TRBD2; CDR3: CASSLAGLAGQSYEQYF; DNA: TGTGCCAGCAGCTTAGCGGGACTAGCGGGACAAAGTTACGAGCAGTACTTC
V: TRBV4-1; J: TRBJ2-3; size: many; D: NA; CDR3: CASSLPGTDTQYF; DNA: TGTGCCAGCAGTTTACCAGGGACGGATACGCAGTATTTT
V: TRBV18; J: TRBJ2-7; size: NA; D: TRBD1; CDR3: CASSPLAQGTDYEQYF; DNA: TGTGCCAGCTCACCACTGGCACAGGGGACGGACTACGAGCAGTACTTC
V: TRBV6-5; J: TRBJ1-4; size: many; D: TRBD1; CDR3: CASSYSQTGVVAKLFF; DNA: TGTGCCAGCAGTTACTCGCAAACAGGGGTTGTGGCGAAACTGTTTTTT
V: TRBV7-9; J: TRBJ2-2; size: NA; D: NA; CDR3: CASSFVALTGELFF; DNA: TGTGCCAGCAGCTTCGTTGCACTCACCGGGGAGCTGTTTTTT
V: TRBV15; J: TRBJ2-7; size: few; D: NA; CDR3: CATSSPDRFSYEQYF; DNA: TGTGCCACCAGCAGCCCTGACCGATTCTCCTACGAGCAGTACTTC
V: TRBV7-3; J: TRBJ2-1; size: many; D: NA; CDR3: CASSLVVTRRAITYNEQFF; DNA: TGTGCCAGCAGCTTAGTAGTGACCCGGAGGGCCATTACCTACAATGAGCAGTTCTTC
V: TRBV4-2; J: TRBJ2-1; size: NA; D: TRBD2; CDR3: CASSQVVVGTSGSDEQFF; DNA: TGTGCCAGCAGCCAAGTAGTGGTGGGGACTAGCGGGAGCGATGAGCAGTTCTTC
V: TRBV20-1; J: TRBJ2-1; size: many; D: TRBD1; CDR3: CSASIWTGSYNEQFF; DNA: TGCAGTGCCTCGATCTGGACAGGTTCCTACAATGAGCAGTTCTTC
V: TRBV3-1; J: TRBJ1-1; size: many; D: NA; CDR3: CASSQGLATFF; DNA: TGTGCCAGCAGCCAAGGCTTGGCGACTTTCTTT
V: TRBV7-9; J: TRBJ2-3; size: many; D: NA; CDR3: CASSSPPGANTDTQYF; DNA: TGTGCCAGCAGCTCCCCGCCCGGGGCTAACACAGATACGCAGTATTTT
V: TRBV4-1; J: TRBJ1-2; size: few; D: NA; CDR3: CASSQISGAGYTF; DNA: TGCGCCAGCAGCCAAATTTCAGGCGCTGGCTACACCTTC
V: TRBV7-2; J: TRBJ2-5; size: many; D: TRBD2; CDR3: CASSPWTSGSQETQYF; DNA: TGTGCCAGCAGCCCCTGGACTAGCGGGAGCCAAGAGACCCAGTACTTC
V: TRBV5-1; J: TRBJ2-3; size: many; D: NA; CDR3: CASSRRQESTDTQYF; DNA: TGCGCCAGCAGCCGAAGACAGGAAAGCACAGATACGCAGTATTTT
V: TRBV7-3; J: TRBJ1-1; size: NA; D: TRBD1; CDR3: CASSLDRGQTFF; DNA: TGTGCCAGCAGCCTGGACAGGGGGCAAACTTTCTTT
V: TRBV2; J: TRBJ1-2; size: many; D: NA; CDR3: CASSGPPGNPRRSGYTF; DNA: TGTGCCAGCAGTGGGCCGCCGGGCAACCCCCGGCGGAGTGGCTACACCTTC
V: TRBV3-1; J: TRBJ1-5; size: many; D: NA; CDR3: CASSQGRQEINQPQHF; DNA: TGTGCCAGCAGCCAAGGGAGACAGGAGATTAATCAGCCCCAGCATTTT